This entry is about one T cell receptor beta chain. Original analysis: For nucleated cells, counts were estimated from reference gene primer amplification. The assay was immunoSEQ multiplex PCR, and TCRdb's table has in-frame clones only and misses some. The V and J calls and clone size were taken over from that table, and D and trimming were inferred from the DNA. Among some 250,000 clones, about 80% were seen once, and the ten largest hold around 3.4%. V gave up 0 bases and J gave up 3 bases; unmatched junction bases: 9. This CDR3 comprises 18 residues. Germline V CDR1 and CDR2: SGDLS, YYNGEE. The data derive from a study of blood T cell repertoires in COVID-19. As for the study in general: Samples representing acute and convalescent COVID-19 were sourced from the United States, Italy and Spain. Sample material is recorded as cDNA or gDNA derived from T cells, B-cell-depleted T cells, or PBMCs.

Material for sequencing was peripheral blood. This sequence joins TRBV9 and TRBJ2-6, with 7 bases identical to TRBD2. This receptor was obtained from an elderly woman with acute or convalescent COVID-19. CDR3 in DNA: TGTGCCAGCAGCGTAGCGAGCGGGATAGCGGTTGGGGCCAACGTCCTGACTTTC. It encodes CASSVASGIAVGANVLTF.